Listed here are 21 T cell receptor beta chains from one sample, sequenced in a study of circulating CD8 cells and anti-PD-1 response in melanoma. Live CD3+CD8+TCRalphabeta+ cells were sorted into four subsets by PD-1 and/or TIGIT. The QIAseq Immune Repertoire TCR panel built the libraries from approximately 15 ng of total RNA. A single record per CDR3 protein comes from TCRdb applying MiXCR to the reads. The sample has a few thousand distinct CDR3 sequences; over 6.5% are singletons. Sequenced here: CD8+ T cells from PBMCs, sampled at baseline or after one month of anti-PD-1 therapy (not recorded which). All receptors derive from a human donor with melanoma.

Only a few counts were recorded for this clonotype. This may arise from a read error, as a much more abundant clone is one base away. This rearrangement joins TRBV29-1 to TRBJ2-7; TRBD1 agrees at 7 bases. The CDR3 covers 11 residues. CDR1 is SQVTM and CDR2 is ANQGSEA in the germline V gene. CDR3 nucleotide sequence: TGCAGCGCCCGGGACAGCTACGAGCAGCACTTC. The encoded protein is CSARDSYEQHF.

Relative to its sample, this clonotype is medium-sized. The chain couples TRBV19 to TRBJ1-1; tentatively, D is TRBD1 (6 bases). Germline CDR1 is LNHDA and CDR2 is SQIVND (reference sequence). Trimming removed 9 bases at V and 0 bases at J, with 11 bases between. The CDR3 extends over 13 amino acids. The CDR3 sequence is CASGDTLNTEAFF. CDR3 DNA sequence: TGTGCCAGCGGGGACACCTTGAACACTGAAGCTTTCTTT. Full variable domain (rest looked up from reference TRBV19 and TRBJ1-1): DGGITQSPKYLFRKEGQNVTLSCEQNLNHDAMYWYRQDPGQGLRLIYYSQIVNDFQKGDIAEGYSVSREKKESFPLTVTSAQKNPTAFYLCASGDTLNTEAFFGQGTRLTVV.

This clonotype is medium-sized (0.01 to 0.1%). The chain employs TRBV19 and TRBJ2-3, with 7 bases lining up with TRBD1. CDR1 and CDR2 (germline): LNHDA, SQIVND (reference sequence). Unmatched junction bases numbered 8, after V lost 5 bases and J lost 0 bases. The CDR3 is 16 residues long. As DNA, the CDR3 is TGTGCCAGTAGTCCCCTGGGACAGCAAAGCACAGATACGCAGTATTTT. It codes for CASSPLGQQSTDTQYF. Looking up the rest from reference TRBV19 and TRBJ2-3 gives the full variable domain: DGGITQSPKYLFRKEGQNVTLSCEQNLNHDAMYWYRQDPGQGLRLIYYSQIVNDFQKGDIAEGYSVSREKKESFPLTVTSAQKNPTAFYLCASSPLGQQSTDTQYFGPGTRLTVL.

In its sample, this clonotype is medium-sized. This chain connects TRBV24-1 to TRBJ2-2, with TRBD1 identical over 7 bases. The CDR3 is 15 residues long. Germline lookup yields CDR1 KGHDR and CDR2 SFDVKD. V lost 6 bases to trimming and J lost 3 bases; unmatched junction nucleotides: 6. The CDR3 region has the DNA TGTGCCACCAGTCCGGGACAGAAGTACACCGGGGAGCTGTTTTTT. It yields the protein CATSPGQKYTGELFF.

This clonotype is medium-sized (0.01 to 0.1%) within its sample. The CDR3 reads CAAGGNQPQHF. CDR3 bases: TGTGCCGCCGGGGGCAATCAGCCCCAGCATTTT. The chain uses TRBV24-1 and TRBJ1-5; D is ambiguous. The ends were cut back, 12 bases at V and 2 bases at J, with 7 bases in the middle. The CDR3 consists of 11 residues. In germline, CDR1 is KGHDR, CDR2 SFDVKD.

In this sample, this clonotype turned up once. The gene calls are TRBV27 and TRBJ2-3; unclear D gene. The V gene lost 5 bases and the J gene lost 0 bases, with 15 bases spanning the gap. This CDR3 region has 16 residues. CDR1 MNHEY and CDR2 SMNVEV come from the germline V gene (reference sequence). The CDR3 DNA reads as TGTGCCAGCAGTACCTCCACCAAACGGAGCACAGATACGCAGTATTTT. This sequence encodes CASSTSTKRSTDTQYF.

Worth noting for this clonotype: A single base separates this from a much larger clone, so it may be a read error. The chain has TRBV19 and TRBJ2-1, with D maybe TRBD2 (6 bases). This CDR3 region has 11 residues. Looked up from germline, CDR1 is LNHDA and CDR2 is SQIVND (reference sequence). This chain's CDR3 is CASSAGNGQFF. The CDR3 nucleotides read TGTGCCAGTAGTGCGGGGAATGGGCAGTTCTTC.

This clonotype rates as medium-sized. The chain couples TRBV2 to TRBJ1-2; D is perhaps TRBD1 (6 bases). From germline, CDR1 is SNHLY and CDR2 FYNNEI. Between the trimmed V and J ends, which lost 6 bases and 2 bases, there was a span of 16 bases. The CDR3 totals 15 residues. CDR3 nucleotide sequence: TGTGCCAGCAGAGCGGGGGCAGGACCCAACTATGGCTACACCTTC. Protein sequence: CASRAGAGPNYGYTF.

This clonotype is medium-sized. The rearrangement links TRBV19 to TRBJ2-2; 8 nucleotides match TRBD2. Losses at the gene ends were 3 bases for V and 6 bases for J; bases not matched to a gene: 6. CDR1 LNHDA and CDR2 SQIVND come from the germline V gene (reference sequence). The CDR3 is 15 amino acids. CDR3 residues: CASSMQPGGAGELFF. The CDR3 nucleotides read TGTGCCAGTAGTATGCAGCCCGGGGGGGCCGGGGAGCTGTTTTTT.

For this clonotype: This could be a read error, since a much larger clone is one nucleotide away. This rearrangement joins TRBV27 to TRBJ1-2; TRBD1 matches 10 bases. This CDR3 comprises 13 residues. Germline V gene sequence: CDR1 MNHEY, CDR2 SMNVEV (reference sequence). The CDR3 loop is CARSLGTGDGYTF. In nucleotides, the CDR3 is TGTGCCAGAAGTTTAGGGACAGGGGACGGCTACACCTTC.

This clonotype is medium-sized. This CDR3 is CASSLWGAHEQYF. The CDR3 DNA sequence: TGTGCCAGCAGCTTGTGGGGGGCCCACGAGCAGTACTTC. The rearrangement joins TRBV5-4 to TRBJ2-7, with D tentatively TRBD1 or TRBD2 (6 bases each). This CDR3 region has 13 residues. V lost 1 base and J 5 bases, leaving 10 bases between the germline ends. The germline V gene has CDR1 SGHNT and CDR2 YYREEE (reference sequence).

By proportion, this clonotype is medium-sized. The chain is built from TRBV29-1 and TRBJ2-1; a possible D gene is TRBD1 (6 bases). The CDR3 runs to 15 residues. The germline gives CDR1 SQVTM, CDR2 ANQGSEA. The ends were cut back, 0 bases at V and 7 bases at J, with 16 bases in the middle. DNA of the CDR3: TGCAGCGTTGAAGACCACAGGGTAGTCAGTAATGAGCAGTTCTTC. Protein sequence: CSVEDHRVVSNEQFF.

Judged by abundance, this clonotype is medium-sized. The V and J genes are TRBV19 and TRBJ1-1, with D possibly TRBD1 on 5 matching bases. CDR3 length: 11 residues. V gave up 4 bases and J gave up 8 bases, with 8 bases separating them. CDR1 LNHDA and CDR2 SQIVND come from the germline V gene (reference sequence). CDR3 coding DNA: TGTGCCAGTAGTACGGGGCAGGAAGCTTTCTTT. Protein: CASSTGQEAFF.

This clonotype ranks as large (0.1 to 1%). This sequence joins TRBV14 and TRBJ2-7, with 7 bases fitting TRBD2. J gave up 0 bases and V 0 bases, and 8 bases lay outside the gene matches. Germline V gene sequence: CDR1 SGHDN, CDR2 FVKESK. The CDR3 is 17 residues long. The CDR3 DNA reads as TGTGCCAGCAGCCAAGATCAAGGTAGCGGGTTCTCCTACGAGCAGTACTTC. Protein product: CASSQDQGSGFSYEQYF.

This clonotype is deemed medium-sized (0.01 to 0.1%). CDR3 DNA: TGCGCCAGCAGCCAAGCCGGGACAGCCTATGGCTACACCTTC. Translation gives CASSQAGTAYGYTF. The rearrangement joins TRBV4-1 to TRBJ1-2, with 7 nucleotides matching TRBD1. V lost 1 base, J lost 4 bases, and 3 bases stayed unmatched. The CDR3 length is 14 residues. Germline CDR1 MGHRA, CDR2 YSYEKL.

As to this clonotype: The conserved phenylalanine or tryptophan normally closing the CDR3 is absent here, so this likely arose from a read error. The CDR3 is CASSPDRVQETQYL. Here the CDR3 DNA reads TGTGCCAGCAGCCCCGACAGGGTCCAAGAGACCCAGTACCTA. The genes are TRBV28 and TRBJ2-5; 7 bases line up with TRBD1. Trimming cost V 6 bases and J 1 base; bases outside gene matches: 5. This CDR3 has 14 residues. Germline CDR1 and CDR2: MDHEN and SYDVKM.

This clonotype was found a few times. A much more abundant neighbour one base away suggests this may be a read error. The chain uses TRBV20-1 and TRBJ1-4; tentatively, D is TRBD1 (6 bases). The CDR3 contains 16 residues. Germline V gene lookup returns CDR1 DFQATT and CDR2 SNEGSKA (reference sequence). The ends were cut back, 6 bases at V and 1 base at J, with 18 bases in the middle. The CDR3 region is CSARLDGGRTNEKLFF. The CDR3 DNA reads TGCAGTGCAAGATTGGACGGGGGGCGAACTAATGAAAAACTGTTTTTT.

By share, this clonotype counts as medium-sized. V usage is TRBV28 and J usage is TRBJ2-7; no clear D. The CDR3 length is 13 residues. V shed 3 bases and J shed 5 bases, with 11 bases lying between them. The germline V gene encodes CDR1 MDHEN and CDR2 SYDVKM. CDR3 sequence reads: CASSFRDVDEQYF. The CDR3 bases are TGTGCCAGCAGTTTCCGAGATGTGGACGAGCAGTACTTC.

This clonotype is large by share. This chain uses TRBV5-4 with TRBJ1-4, with 7 bases lining up with TRBD1. V shed 5 bases and J 8 bases; nucleotides not matched to a gene: 12. Per germline, CDR1 SGHNT and CDR2 YYREEE (reference sequence). This CDR3 spans 15 amino acids. Here the CDR3 reads CASSTKGARNEKLFF. DNA for the CDR3: TGTGCCAGCAGTACGAAGGGGGCGAGAAACGAAAAACTGTTTTTT.

CDR3 in DNA: TGTGCCAGTAGTACAAGGGGCGCTTCCGGGGAGCTGTTTTTT. Amino acids: CASSTRGASGELFF. The V and J genes are TRBV19 and TRBJ2-2, with D perhaps matching TRBD1 (5 bases). V lost 4 bases and J 6 bases, leaving 12 bases between the germline ends. Germline CDR1 reads LNHDA; CDR2 reads SQIVND (reference sequence). The CDR3 runs 14 residues.

Within the sample, this clonotype is medium-sized. The V gene is TRBV28, the J gene TRBJ2-7; D is perhaps TRBD1 (5 bases). V shed 8 bases and J shed 4 bases, with 9 bases lying between them. The CDR3 is 11 amino acids. Germline-derived CDR1 and CDR2 are MDHEN and SYDVKM. This CDR3 is CASWKGYEQYF. The CDR3 DNA reads as TGTGCCAGCTGGAAGGGGTACGAGCAGTACTTC.